This record looks at one T cell receptor (beta chain) sequence and its context. Its antigen is unidentified. Assay used: immunoSEQ multiplex PCR; TCRdb lists only in-frame clones, some missing. Of roughly 5,100 clones detected, about three quarters appear once; the ten largest clones hold about 8.2%. Between the mid-2010s and the late 2010s, patients underwent resection in Japan or China. Histologic diagnosis was independently verified by two lung pathologists. V gave up 2 bases and J gave up 7 bases, with 6 bases separating them. Germline V gene lookup returns CDR1 SGHDT and CDR2 YYEEEE. This CDR3 contains 12 residues. This entry is derived from a study of immune evolution from preneoplasia to lung adenocarcinoma. Findings of the study overall: Top clone share appeared to fall from AAH through AIS, MIA, adenocarcinoma.

Sequences were obtained from FFPE adjacent normal lung tissue. This chain uses TRBV5-6 with TRBJ1-4, with D uncertain. This sequence was found in a donor aged 70 or over with lung adenocarcinoma. CDR3 DNA sequence: TGTGCCAGCAGCTTCGGGGTTGAAAAACTGTTTTTT. This encodes CASSFGVEKLFF.